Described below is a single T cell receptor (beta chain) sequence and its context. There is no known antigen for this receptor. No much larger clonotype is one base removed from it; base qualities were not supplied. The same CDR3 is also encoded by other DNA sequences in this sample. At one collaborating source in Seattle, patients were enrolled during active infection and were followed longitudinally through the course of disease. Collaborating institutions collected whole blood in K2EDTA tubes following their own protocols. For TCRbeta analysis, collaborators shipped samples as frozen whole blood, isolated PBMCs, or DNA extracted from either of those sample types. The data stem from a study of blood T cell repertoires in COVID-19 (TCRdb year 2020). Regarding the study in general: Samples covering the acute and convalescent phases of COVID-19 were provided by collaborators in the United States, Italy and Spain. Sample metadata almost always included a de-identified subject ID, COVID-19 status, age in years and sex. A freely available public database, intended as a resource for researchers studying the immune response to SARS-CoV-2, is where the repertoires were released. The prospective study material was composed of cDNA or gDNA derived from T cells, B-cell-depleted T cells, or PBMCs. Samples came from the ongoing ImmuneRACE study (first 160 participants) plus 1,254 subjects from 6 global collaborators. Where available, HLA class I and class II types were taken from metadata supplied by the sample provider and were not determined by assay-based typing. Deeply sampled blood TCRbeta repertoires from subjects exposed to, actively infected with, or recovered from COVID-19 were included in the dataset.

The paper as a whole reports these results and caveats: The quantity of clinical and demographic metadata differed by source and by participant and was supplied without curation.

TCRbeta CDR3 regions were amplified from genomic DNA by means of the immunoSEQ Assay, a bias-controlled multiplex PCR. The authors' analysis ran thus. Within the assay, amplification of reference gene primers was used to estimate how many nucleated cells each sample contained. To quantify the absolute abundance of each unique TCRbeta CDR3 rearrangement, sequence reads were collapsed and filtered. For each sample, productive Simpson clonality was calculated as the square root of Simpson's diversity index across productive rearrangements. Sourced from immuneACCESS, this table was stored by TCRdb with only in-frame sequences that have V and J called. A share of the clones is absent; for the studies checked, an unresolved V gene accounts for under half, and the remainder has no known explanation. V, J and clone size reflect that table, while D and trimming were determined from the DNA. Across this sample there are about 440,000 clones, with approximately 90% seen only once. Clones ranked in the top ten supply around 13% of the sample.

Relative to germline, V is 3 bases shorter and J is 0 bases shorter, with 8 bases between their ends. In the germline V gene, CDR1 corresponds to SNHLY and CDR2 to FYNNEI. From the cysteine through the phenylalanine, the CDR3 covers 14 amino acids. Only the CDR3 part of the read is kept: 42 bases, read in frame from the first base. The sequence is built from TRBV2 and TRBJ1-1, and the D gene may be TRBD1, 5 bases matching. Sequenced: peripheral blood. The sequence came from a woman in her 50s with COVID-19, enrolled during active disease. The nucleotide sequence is TGTGCCAGCAGTGAGGGGGGGATGAACACTGAAGCTTTCTTT. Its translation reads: CASSEGGMNTEAFF.